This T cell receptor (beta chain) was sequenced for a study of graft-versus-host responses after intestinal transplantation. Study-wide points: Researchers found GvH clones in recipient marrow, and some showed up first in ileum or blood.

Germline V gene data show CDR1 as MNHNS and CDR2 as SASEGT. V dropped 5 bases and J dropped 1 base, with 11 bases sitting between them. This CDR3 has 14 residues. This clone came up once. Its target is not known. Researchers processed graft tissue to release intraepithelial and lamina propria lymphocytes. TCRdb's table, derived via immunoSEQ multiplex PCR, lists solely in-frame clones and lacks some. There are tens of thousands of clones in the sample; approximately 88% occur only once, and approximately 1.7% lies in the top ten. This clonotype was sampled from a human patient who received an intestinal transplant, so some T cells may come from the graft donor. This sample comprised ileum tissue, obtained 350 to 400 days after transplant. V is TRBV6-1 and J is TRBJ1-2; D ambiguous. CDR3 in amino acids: CASSQTGLNYGYTF. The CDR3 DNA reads TGTGCCAGCAGTCAAACGGGCCTTAACTATGGCTACACCTTC.